The source of this T cell receptor beta chain is a study of vaccination and CD4 T cells after COVID-19. With regard to this clonotype: Its specificity is not known.

Treatment defined: approximately nine-day PBMC culture with coronavirus spike peptide pools or control peptides (ViraFEST assay). The PCR-positive dates, March through December 2020, came before the US Alpha, Beta and Delta variants. Cultured CD4+ T-cell DNA underwent Oncomine TCR Beta short-read sequencing. TCRdb analysed the PCR reads with MiXCR anew, one entry per CDR3 protein. The sample consists of 12,000 or so distinct CDR3 sequences, roughly half of them appearing once. V lost 5 bases to trimming and J lost 2 bases, with 12 bases between them. Germline values: CDR1 SNHLY, CDR2 FYNNEI. The CDR3 covers 14 residues.

This sequence was found in a human donor with COVID-19. This sequence joins TRBV2 and TRBJ1-1; no clear D gene. The input for sequencing was cultured CD4+ T cells from blood, taken after SARS-CoV-2 vaccination. The CDR3: CASSSDRSNTEAFF. The CDR3 DNA sequence: TGTGCCAGCAGTTCGGACCGTAGTAACACTGAAGCTTTCTTT.